The clone carrying this T cell receptor beta chain has just one count. These data belong to a study of blood T cell repertoires in COVID-19. In the study overall: The United States, Italy and Spain were the sources of the acute and convalescent COVID-19 samples.

Germline lookup yields CDR1 MNHNS and CDR2 SASEGT. With 3 bases clipped from V and 8 bases from J, the junction kept 1 base outside the gene matches. This CDR3 has 13 residues. Clones were sequenced by immunoSEQ multiplex PCR, and TCRdb holds only the in-frame ones, with some missing. Of approximately 300,000 clones in the sample, about 85% are singletons; the top ten hold approximately 6%. The chain employs TRBV6-1 and TRBJ1-4; 9 nucleotides agree with TRBD1. Sequenced: PBMCs or T cells enriched from blood (not recorded which). This sequence was found in a woman aged 30 to 39 who had recovered from COVID-19. CDR3 DNA sequence: TGTGCCAGCAGTGAGGACAGGGGCGAAAAACTGTTTTTT. It yields the protein CASSEDRGEKLFF.